Listed here are 26 T cell receptor beta chains from one sample, sequenced in a study of T cells in Graves' hyperthyroidism and ophthalmopathy. It was RNA transcripts that yielded the amplified TCR beta CDR3 regions. The HTBI primer set drove a first-round RT-PCR of the TCR CDR3. TCRdb redid the calling of the multiplex PCR reads with MiXCR, one entry per CDR3 protein. This table holds over 500,000 distinct CDR3 sequences, approximately 15% found once. Specimen: blood. Receptor source: a woman aged 40 to 50 with Graves' hyperthyroidism.

This clonotype was seen ten or more times. The chain is built from TRBV2 and TRBJ1-2; D is uncertain. The CDR3 is 13 residues long. Germline V gene sequence: CDR1 SNHLY, CDR2 FYNNEI. V dropped 1 base and J dropped 0 bases, with 3 bases sitting between them. As DNA, the CDR3 is TGTGCCAGCAGTGAAGGATCTAACTATGGCTACACCTTC. Protein: CASSEGSNYGYTF.

The chain joins TRBV19 to TRBJ1-5; D gene uncertain. V was trimmed by 5 bases and J by 0 bases, leaving 14 bases between them. Germline CDR1 is LNHDA and CDR2 is SQIVND (reference sequence). The CDR3 totals 16 residues. CDR3 coding DNA: TGTGCCAGTAGTCCTCGCCCAGCTCATAGCAATCAGCCCCAGCATTTT. Translating gives CASSPRPAHSNQPQHF. The full variable domain, completed using reference TRBV19 and TRBJ1-5, is DGGITQSPKYLFRKEGQNVTLSCEQNLNHDAMYWYRQDPGQGLRLIYYSQIVNDFQKGDIAEGYSVSREKKESFPLTVTSAQKNPTAFYLCASSPRPAHSNQPQHFGDGTRLSIL.

In its sample, this clonotype was seen a few times. This chain uses TRBV19 with TRBJ1-5; a weak D match, TRBD1 (5 bases). The germline CDR1 and CDR2 sequences are LNHDA and SQIVND (reference sequence). The V end was cut by 5 bases, the J end by 2 bases, with 13 bases between. The CDR3 runs to 15 residues. The CDR3 loop is CASSPVRGGNQPQHF. CDR3 DNA sequence: TGTGCCAGTAGTCCTGTGCGGGGGGGCAATCAGCCCCAGCATTTT.

This clonotype was observed many times. The chain is built from TRBV3-1 and TRBJ2-7; D gene ambiguous. CDR1 and CDR2 from the germline V gene are LGHDT and YNNKEL (reference sequence). V lost 1 base to trimming and J lost 5 bases, with 9 bases between them. The CDR3 loop spans 13 amino acids. Written as DNA, the CDR3 is TGTGCCAGCAGCCAAGTGGGTCCCAACGAGCAGTACTTC. It translates to CASSQVGPNEQYF.

This clonotype was recorded at least ten times. The V call is TRBV6-1, the J call TRBJ1-5, with 9 bases lining up with TRBD1. CDR1 and CDR2 from the germline V gene are MNHNS and SASEGT. The CDR3 contains 15 residues. V shed 6 bases and J 5 bases; nucleotides not matched to a gene: 8. The CDR3 DNA reads as TGTGCCAGCAGGCTCGGACAGGGGTGGGATCAGCCCCAGCATTTT. Protein sequence: CASRLGQGWDQPQHF.

This clonotype came up a few times. The chain recombines TRBV9 with TRBJ2-1; D uncertain. The germline V gene has CDR1 SGDLS and CDR2 YYNGEE. The length of the CDR3 is 15 residues. Trimming left V 3 bases short and J 5 bases short, with 15 bases between. This CDR3 is CASSENPPADNEQFF. The CDR3 nucleotides read TGTGCCAGCAGCGAGAACCCCCCTGCCGACAATGAGCAGTTCTTC. The full variable domain, rest sourced from reference TRBV9 and TRBJ2-1, is DSGVTQTPKHLITATGQRVTLRCSPRSGDLSVYWYQQSLDQGLQFLIQYYNGEERAKGNILERFSAQQFPDLHSELNLSSLELGDSALYFCASSENPPADNEQFFGPGTRLTVL.

This clonotype has at least ten counts. This chain uses TRBV6-1 with TRBJ2-7; 9 bases map to TRBD1. J lost 4 bases, V lost 7 bases, and 8 bases had no gene match. The length of the CDR3 is 14 residues. The germline gives CDR1 MNHNS, CDR2 SASEGT. CDR3 in amino acids: CASTKGQGAYEQYF. CDR3 nucleotides: TGTGCCAGCACCAAGGGACAGGGTGCGTACGAGCAGTACTTC.

This clonotype has a handful of counts. The chain links TRBV6-1 to TRBJ1-4; 7 nucleotides align to TRBD1. From germline, CDR1 is MNHNS and CDR2 SASEGT. V lost 0 bases, J lost 6 bases, and 4 bases stayed unmatched. The CDR3 is 15 residues long. The CDR3 DNA follows: TGTGCCAGCAGTGAAGCGGGACAGACTCATGAAAAACTGTTTTTT. This sequence encodes CASSEAGQTHEKLFF.

This clonotype was found many times. The rearrangement joins TRBV13 to TRBJ2-1; D perhaps matches TRBD1 (6 bases). Germline CDR1 PRHDT, CDR2 FYEKMQ (reference sequence). The ends were cut back, 5 bases at V and 6 bases at J, with 11 bases in the middle. This CDR3 is built from 13 residues. Written as DNA, the CDR3 is TGTGCCAGCAGCACTGGACAGAGCAATGAGCAGTTCTTC. As protein: CASSTGQSNEQFF. Using reference TRBV13 and TRBJ2-1 for the parts outside the CDR3, the full variable domain is AAGVIQSPRHLIKEKRETATLKCYPIPRHDTVYWYQQGPGQDPQFLISFYEKMQSDKGSIPDRFSAQQFSDYHSELNMSSLELGDSALYFCASSTGQSNEQFFGPGTRLTVL.

This clonotype was seen at least ten times. This chain uses TRBV11-2 with TRBJ2-5; D may be TRBD1 (5 bases). This CDR3 is built from 15 residues. The ends were cut back, 5 bases at V and 5 bases at J, with 18 bases in the middle. In germline, CDR1 is SGHAT, CDR2 FQNNGV. In nucleotides, the CDR3 is TGTGCCAGCAGCCTAAGGGGAACGACCGGGGAGACCCAGTACTTC. This translates into CASSLRGTTGETQYF.

V and J are TRBV5-1 and TRBJ1-4; 7 bases match TRBD1. Looked up from germline, CDR1 is SGHRS and CDR2 is YFSETQ. This CDR3 has 17 residues. Trimming cost V 0 bases and J 10 bases; bases outside gene matches: 15. The CDR3 sequence is CASSLAPTGASEGKLFF. In DNA, the CDR3 is TGCGCCAGCAGCTTGGCGCCAACAGGGGCCTCGGAAGGAAAACTGTTTTTT.

With respect to this clonotype: This CDR3 is missing its conserved last phenylalanine or tryptophan, likely due to a read error. The rearrangement uses TRBV29-1 and TRBJ2-7; 9 bases are a match to TRBD1. CDR1 and CDR2 from the germline V gene are SQVTM and ANQGSEA. The CDR3 is made up of 15 amino acids. V shed 4 bases, J shed 2 bases, and the junction held 9 bases outside the gene matches. CDR3 loop: CSVAGGTGTTYEQYL. The CDR3 DNA reads as TGCAGCGTTGCCGGCGGGACAGGGACCACCTACGAGCAGTACCTC.

In this sample, this clonotype turned up a few times. The V call is TRBV12-3 or TRBV12-4, the J call TRBJ1-2, with a tentative D call TRBD1 (5 bases). Trimming shortened V by 4 bases and J by 5 bases, and 11 bases separated the two germline ends. CDR3 length: 13 amino acids. Here the CDR3 reads CASSSAGDYGYTF. DNA for the CDR3: TGTGCCAGCAGTTCCGCGGGGGATTATGGCTACACCTTC.

V gene TRBV5-1 combines with J gene TRBJ2-2, with D possibly matching TRBD2 (5 bases). The CDR3 runs 15 residues. Germline CDR1 SGHRS, CDR2 YFSETQ. V lost 5 bases to trimming and J lost 5 bases, with 16 bases between them. The CDR3 nucleotides read TGCGCCAGCAGTATGAGTAGCGTAGTAACCGGGGAGCTGTTTTTT. It is translated as CASSMSSVVTGELFF.

There are a few counts of this clonotype. The V and J genes are TRBV27 and TRBJ2-7, with 8 positions matching TRBD1. V shed 7 bases, J shed 4 bases, and the junction held 9 bases outside the gene matches. Germline V CDR1 and CDR2: MNHEY, SMNVEV (reference sequence). The length of the CDR3 is 14 residues. The CDR3 protein is CASTPIGQGYEQYF. The CDR3 DNA reads as TGTGCCAGCACCCCGATTGGACAGGGATACGAGCAGTACTTC.

The chain recombines TRBV29-1 with TRBJ2-1; no definite D call. CDR1 is SQVTM, CDR2 ANQGSEA, per germline. V lost 0 bases to trimming and J lost 7 bases, with 19 bases between them. This CDR3 spans 16 amino acids. The DNA for the CDR3 is TGCAGCGTTGAAGATCCTACCCCTGAAGTCGGGAATGAGCAGTTCTTC. Translation gives CSVEDPTPEVGNEQFF.

This clonotype has ten or more counts. The chain joins TRBV28 to TRBJ2-2; 9 bases are a match to TRBD2. Germline CDR1 and CDR2: MDHEN and SYDVKM. Trimming removed 3 bases from V and 2 bases from J; junction bases left unmatched: 7. This CDR3 contains 17 residues. The CDR3 spells CASSLGLAGINTGELFF. The CDR3, as DNA: TGTGCCAGCAGTTTGGGGCTAGCGGGAATCAACACCGGGGAGCTGTTTTTT. Full variable domain (outside the CDR3, taken from reference TRBV28 and TRBJ2-2): DVKVTQSSRYLVKRTGEKVFLECVQDMDHENMFWYRQDPGLGLRLIYFSYDVKMKEKGDIPEGYSVSREKKERFSLILESASTNQTSMYLCASSLGLAGINTGELFFGEGSRLTVL.

This clonotype was recorded at least ten times. This chain uses TRBV6-1 with TRBJ1-1, with 7 nucleotides matching TRBD1. Germline V lookup: CDR1 MNHNS, CDR2 SASEGT. V shed 5 bases and J 2 bases; nucleotides not matched to a gene: 8. This CDR3 is 15 amino acids long. The CDR3 DNA reads TGTGCCAGCAGTCCTTCCGGGACAGTCAACACTGAAGCTTTCTTT. This encodes CASSPSGTVNTEAFF.

The rearrangement joins TRBV5-1 to TRBJ1-1; the D is unclear. The ends were cut back, 2 bases at V and 5 bases at J, with 13 bases in the middle. This CDR3 has 14 residues. CDR1 is SGHRS and CDR2 is YFSETQ in the germline V gene. The CDR3 spells CASSFEGSGTEAFF. CDR3 DNA: TGCGCCAGCAGCTTTGAAGGGTCGGGGACTGAAGCTTTCTTT.

This clonotype was observed a few times. The chain joins TRBV10-3 to TRBJ2-3; D is uncertain. Germline V lookup: CDR1 ENHRY, CDR2 SYGVKD. The CDR3 runs 14 residues. Between the trimmed V and J ends, which lost 6 bases and 2 bases, there was a span of 12 bases. The CDR3 sequence: CAIRGSYFTDTQYF. The CDR3 DNA is TGTGCCATCAGGGGCAGCTATTTCACAGATACGCAGTATTTT.

This clonotype came up a few times. The chain's CDR3 is CASGTFGGTGELFF. The CDR3 nucleotides are TGTGCCAGTGGGACATTCGGGGGCACCGGGGAGCTGTTTTTT. The rearrangement joins TRBV19 to TRBJ2-2, with D perhaps being TRBD1 or TRBD2 (6 bases each). Trimming stripped 8 bases from V and 4 bases from J, with 14 bases between. From germline, CDR1 is LNHDA and CDR2 SQIVND (reference sequence). CDR3 size: 14 residues.

This chain uses TRBV4-1 with TRBJ2-7, with D possibly being TRBD2 (6 bases). The CDR3 is made up of 16 amino acids. V was cut by 1 base and J by 7 bases, with 20 bases left in between. The germline V gene has CDR1 MGHRA and CDR2 YSYEKL. For the CDR3, the DNA is TGCGCCAGCAGCCAAGGGGAATGGCCGCCGGCGGGGGAGCAGTACTTC. Its translation is CASSQGEWPPAGEQYF.

This clonotype was counted ten times or more. V usage is TRBV30 and J usage is TRBJ1-5; D ambiguous. V lost 0 bases, J lost 2 bases, and 8 bases lay in between. Germline assignment: CDR1 GTSNPN and CDR2 SVGIG (reference sequence). This CDR3 has 14 residues. The chain's CDR3 is CAWSVAGGNQPQHF. The CDR3 DNA follows: TGTGCCTGGAGTGTAGCCGGTGGCAATCAGCCCCAGCATTTT. The full variable domain, in which reference TRBV30 and TRBJ1-5 provide the parts outside the CDR3, is SQTIHQWPATLVQPVGSPLSLECTVEGTSNPNLYWYRQAAGRGLQLLFYSVGIGQISSEVPQNLSASRPQDRQFILSSKKLLLSDSGFYLCAWSVAGGNQPQHFGDGTRLSIL.

This clonotype came up many times. This chain links TRBV20-1 with TRBJ1-1, with a weak D call TRBD1 (5 bases). The CDR3 consists of 14 residues. CDR1 DFQATT and CDR2 SNEGSKA come from the germline V gene (reference sequence). The V gene lost 4 bases and the J gene lost 1 base, with 13 bases spanning the gap. The CDR3 sequence is CSAKLGGPNTEAFF. Written as DNA, the CDR3 is TGCAGTGCTAAGTTGGGGGGACCGAACACTGAAGCTTTCTTT.

There are a few counts of this clonotype. The rearrangement joins TRBV6-1 to TRBJ2-1; no reliable D call. Trimming removed 1 base at V and 3 bases at J, with 13 bases between. The CDR3 runs 16 residues. The germline CDR1 and CDR2 sequences are MNHNS and SASEGT. CDR3: CASSEDGRGYYNEQFF. In DNA form, the CDR3 reads TGTGCCAGCAGTGAAGACGGTAGAGGATACTACAATGAGCAGTTCTTC.

Many counts were recorded for this clonotype. V is TRBV28 and J is TRBJ1-1; D is unclear. V was pared by 7 bases and J by 0 bases, with 6 bases between. The CDR3 has 12 residues. Germline V gene lookup returns CDR1 MDHEN and CDR2 SYDVKM. This CDR3 reads CASTRMNTEAFF. The CDR3 DNA sequence: TGTGCCAGCACCCGAATGAACACTGAAGCTTTCTTT. The full variable domain, rest sourced from reference TRBV28 and TRBJ1-1, is DVKVTQSSRYLVKRTGEKVFLECVQDMDHENMFWYRQDPGLGLRLIYFSYDVKMKEKGDIPEGYSVSREKKERFSLILESASTNQTSMYLCASTRMNTEAFFGQGTRLTVV.